This T cell receptor (beta chain) was identified during a study of T-cell reconstitution after alpha-beta-depleted transplantation in children listed by TCRdb under 2016. Background for the entire study: Using TCR repertoire profiling, the study followed T-cell immune reconstitution in a quantitative way in children after TCRalphabeta/CD19-depleted allogeneic hematopoietic cell transplantation.

Library creation used PCR. The listed sequencing device is Illumina HiSeq 2500. TCR libraries were prepared with molecular barcoding, using unique molecular identifiers to normalize TCRbeta repertoire quantification. Clones were called with MiXCR by TCRdb after fastp trimmed the public reads at Q25, and only in-frame beta chains were retained. CDR3 protein duplicates are merged, each entry listing the most common genes and DNA. This sample has 600,000 to 700,000 distinct CDR3 sequences in its table, and 10% to 15% of those were observed once. Around 0.76% of the sample is held by the ten biggest clonotypes. The treatment or condition tag for this specimen amounts to: allogeneic hematopoietic cell transplantation with graft depleted of TCRalphabeta T cells and CD19 B cells. The transplant recipients were children given TCRalphabeta/CD19-depleted allogeneic hematopoietic cell grafts. At least ten counts were recorded for this clonotype. Its antigen has not been determined. Per-nucleotide qualities are absent, and no much larger clonotype sits a single base away.

CDR1 and CDR2, per the germline V gene, are SGDLS and YYNGEE. Taken from cysteine to phenylalanine, the CDR3 has 15 residues. Here the CDR3 DNA is all that survives: 45 bases in frame from base 1. Cut back by 3 bases and 6 bases, the V and J ends lie 15 bases apart. On the study overall, not on this receptor specifically: About two months after transplant, the apparently early recovery of alphabetaT-cell counts reportedly depended on just several hundred clones that had expanded rapidly and came from non-depleted graft cells. The frequencies of hyperexpanded clones fell over the following months, and after one year, T-cell counts and TCRbeta diversity were mostly attributed to newly produced T cells. In some patients, high TCRbeta diversity at day 60 was attributed to recipient T cells and intrathymic progenitors that had survived conditioning.

The receptor comes from a girl aged 2 to 10 with congenital amegakaryocytic thrombocytopenia, due to receive a stem cell transplant. The sequence is built from TRBV9 and TRBJ2-2; the D segment cannot be called with confidence. Sample: PBMCs, taken before TCRalphabeta/CD19-depleted stem cell transplant. The DNA sequence is as follows: TGTGCCAGCAGCGCCCCAGGCAAGTCGGCCGGGGAGCTGTTTTTT. The resulting protein is CASSAPGKSAGELFF.